This TCR beta chain was sequenced in a study of blood T cell repertoires in COVID-19. Study in general: Collection of acute and convalescent COVID-19 samples took place in the United States, Italy and Spain. PBMCs, B-cell-depleted T cells, or T cells provided the cDNA or gDNA that made up the material.

Sequencing was performed with immunoSEQ multiplex PCR; in TCRdb, only in-frame clones are kept and a portion is missing. The sample has approximately 180,000 clones; 85% to 90% are singletons. The CDR3 is 14 residues long. Germline CDR1 reads MGHRA; CDR2 reads YSYEKL. V was clipped by 4 bases and J by 4 bases, with 10 bases between them. This study enrolled people aged 18 to 89 from roughly 22 US geographic areas. Allocation to cohorts depended on clinical history reported by the participants. The TCR comes from a woman aged 35 to 49 with acute COVID-19. The sequencing input was PBMCs or T cells enriched from blood (not recorded which). The chain carries TRBV4-1 and TRBJ1-4; D is undetermined. The CDR3 sequence: CASSRGSFNEKLFF. The CDR3 nucleotides are TGCGCCAGCAGCCGAGGAAGCTTTAATGAAAAACTGTTTTTT.